This T cell receptor (beta chain) was recorded in a study of blood T cell repertoires in COVID-19. The ends were cut back, 0 bases at V and 5 bases at J, with 8 bases in the middle. The germline CDR1 and CDR2 sequences are MNHEY and SVGAGI. The CDR3 sequence is 15 residues long. The protocol was immunoSEQ multiplex PCR, while the TCRdb copy is restricted to in-frame clones and leaves out a portion. The sample carries roughly 250,000 clones, roughly 85% recorded once. This TCR came from a man in his forties or fifties with acute or convalescent COVID-19. The specimen sequenced was peripheral blood. The chain employs TRBV6-5 and TRBJ1-6; D remains ambiguous. The CDR3 nucleotides read TGTGCCAGCAGTTACTCGCGGCCAGATAATTCACCCCTCCACTTT. Protein product: CASSYSRPDNSPLHF.